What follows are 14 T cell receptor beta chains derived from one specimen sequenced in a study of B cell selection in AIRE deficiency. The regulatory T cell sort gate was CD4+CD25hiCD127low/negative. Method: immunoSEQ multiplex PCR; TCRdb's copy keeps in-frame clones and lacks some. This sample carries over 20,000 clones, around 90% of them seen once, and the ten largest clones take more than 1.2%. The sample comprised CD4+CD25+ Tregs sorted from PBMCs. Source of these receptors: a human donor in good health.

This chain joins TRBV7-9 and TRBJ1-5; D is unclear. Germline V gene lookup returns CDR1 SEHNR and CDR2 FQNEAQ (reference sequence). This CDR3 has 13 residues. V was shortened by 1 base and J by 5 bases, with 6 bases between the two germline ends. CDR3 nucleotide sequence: TGTGCCAGCAGCTTAGGGAGGGATCAGCCCCAGCATTTT. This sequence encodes CASSLGRDQPQHF.

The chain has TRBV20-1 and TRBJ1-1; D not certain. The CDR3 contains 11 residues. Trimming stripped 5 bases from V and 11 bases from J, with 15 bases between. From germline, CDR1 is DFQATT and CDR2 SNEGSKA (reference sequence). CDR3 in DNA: TGCAGTGCTTCGGGCGGAGGGCGGGCTTTCTTT. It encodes CSASGGGRAFF.

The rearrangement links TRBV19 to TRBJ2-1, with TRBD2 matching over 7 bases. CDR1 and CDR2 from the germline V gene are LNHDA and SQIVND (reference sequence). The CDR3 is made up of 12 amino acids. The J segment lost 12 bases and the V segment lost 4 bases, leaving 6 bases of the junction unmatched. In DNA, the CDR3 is TGTGCCAGTAGTACGAGAGCGGGAAGGCAGTTCTTC. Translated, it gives CASSTRAGRQFF.

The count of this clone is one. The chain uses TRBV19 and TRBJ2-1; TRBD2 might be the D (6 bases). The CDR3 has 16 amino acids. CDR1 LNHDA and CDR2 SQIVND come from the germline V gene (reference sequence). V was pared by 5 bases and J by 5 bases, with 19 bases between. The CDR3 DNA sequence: TGTGCCAGTAGTTTCGCCCCGGGACTGAGGAACAATGAGCAGTTCTTC. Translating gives CASSFAPGLRNNEQFF.

The CDR3 loop reads CASSAGTGGYEQYF. The CDR3 DNA reads as TGTGCCAGCAGTGCCGGGACAGGGGGGTACGAGCAGTACTTC. The genes are TRBV27 and TRBJ2-7, with 11 bases identical to TRBD1. This CDR3 is 14 amino acids long. The germline gives CDR1 MNHEY, CDR2 SMNVEV (reference sequence). The V and J ends lost 5 bases and 4 bases, in that order; junction bases with no gene match: 4.

As DNA, the CDR3 is TGTGCCAGCAAGACTAGCACAGATACGCAGTATTTT. Encoded protein: CASKTSTDTQYF. This chain joins TRBV2 and TRBJ2-3; the D is unclear. Between the trimmed V and J ends, which lost 7 bases and 0 bases, there was a span of 5 bases. Germline V gene sequence: CDR1 SNHLY, CDR2 FYNNEI. The CDR3 has 12 residues.

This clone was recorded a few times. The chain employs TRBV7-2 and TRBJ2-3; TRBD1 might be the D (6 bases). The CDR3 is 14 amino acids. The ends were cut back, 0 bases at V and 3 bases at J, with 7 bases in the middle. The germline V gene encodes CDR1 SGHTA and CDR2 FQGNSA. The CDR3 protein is CASSLATGTDTQYF. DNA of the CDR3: TGTGCCAGCAGCTTAGCTACAGGGACAGATACGCAGTATTTT.

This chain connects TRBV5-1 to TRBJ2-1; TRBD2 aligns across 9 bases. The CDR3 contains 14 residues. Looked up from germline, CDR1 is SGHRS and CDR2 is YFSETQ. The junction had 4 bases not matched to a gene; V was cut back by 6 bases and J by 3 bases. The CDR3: CASTTSGVYNEQFF. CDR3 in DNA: TGCGCCAGCACGACTAGCGGAGTCTACAATGAGCAGTTCTTC. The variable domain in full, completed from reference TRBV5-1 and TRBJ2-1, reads KAGVTQTPRYLIKTRGQQVTLSCSPISGHRSVSWYQQTPGQGLQFLFEYFSETQRNKGNFPGRFSGRQFSNSRSEMNVSTLELGDSALYLCASTTSGVYNEQFFGPGTRLTVL.

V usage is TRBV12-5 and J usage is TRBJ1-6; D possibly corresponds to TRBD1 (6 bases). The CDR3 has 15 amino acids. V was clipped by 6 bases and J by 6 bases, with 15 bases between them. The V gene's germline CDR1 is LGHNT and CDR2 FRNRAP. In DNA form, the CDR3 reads TGTGCTAGTGGGAGAGGACAGCCGGGTAATTCACCCCTCCACTTT. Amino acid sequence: CASGRGQPGNSPLHF. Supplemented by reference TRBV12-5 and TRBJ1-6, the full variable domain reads DARVTQTPRHKVTEMGQEVTMRCQPILGHNTVFWYRQTMMQGLELLAYFRNRAPLDDSGMPKDRFSAEMPDATLATLKIQPSEPRDSAVYFCASGRGQPGNSPLHFGNGTRLTVT.

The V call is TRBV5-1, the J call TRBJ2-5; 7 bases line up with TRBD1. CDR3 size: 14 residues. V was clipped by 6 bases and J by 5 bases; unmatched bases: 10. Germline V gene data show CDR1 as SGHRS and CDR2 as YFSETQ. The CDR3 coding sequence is TGCGCCAGCACCGGACAGGTTCGGTGGGAGACCCAGTACTTC. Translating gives CASTGQVRWETQYF.

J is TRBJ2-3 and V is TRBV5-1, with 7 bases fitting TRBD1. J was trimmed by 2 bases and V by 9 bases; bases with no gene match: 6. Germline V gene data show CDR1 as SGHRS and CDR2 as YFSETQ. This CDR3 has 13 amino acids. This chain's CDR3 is CATTGQNTDTQYF. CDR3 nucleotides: TGCGCCACTACGGGACAGAACACAGATACGCAGTATTTT.

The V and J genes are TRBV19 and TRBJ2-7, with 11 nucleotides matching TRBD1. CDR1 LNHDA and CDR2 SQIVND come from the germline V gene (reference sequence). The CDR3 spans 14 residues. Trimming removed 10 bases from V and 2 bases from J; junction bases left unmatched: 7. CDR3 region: CATKSGQGAYEQYF. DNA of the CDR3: TGTGCCACCAAGTCGGGACAGGGGGCCTACGAGCAGTACTTC.

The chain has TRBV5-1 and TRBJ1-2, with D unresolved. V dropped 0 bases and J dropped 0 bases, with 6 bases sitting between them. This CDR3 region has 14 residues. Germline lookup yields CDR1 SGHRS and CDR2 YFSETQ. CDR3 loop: CASSLAPSNYGYTF. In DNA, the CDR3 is TGCGCCAGCAGCTTGGCCCCGTCTAACTATGGCTACACCTTC.

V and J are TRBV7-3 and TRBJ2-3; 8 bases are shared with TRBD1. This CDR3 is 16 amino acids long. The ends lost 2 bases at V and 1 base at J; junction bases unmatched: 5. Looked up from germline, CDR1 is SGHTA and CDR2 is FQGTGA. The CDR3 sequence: CASSLPGQGRTDTQYF. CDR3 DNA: TGTGCCAGCAGCTTACCCGGACAGGGCCGCACAGATACGCAGTATTTT.